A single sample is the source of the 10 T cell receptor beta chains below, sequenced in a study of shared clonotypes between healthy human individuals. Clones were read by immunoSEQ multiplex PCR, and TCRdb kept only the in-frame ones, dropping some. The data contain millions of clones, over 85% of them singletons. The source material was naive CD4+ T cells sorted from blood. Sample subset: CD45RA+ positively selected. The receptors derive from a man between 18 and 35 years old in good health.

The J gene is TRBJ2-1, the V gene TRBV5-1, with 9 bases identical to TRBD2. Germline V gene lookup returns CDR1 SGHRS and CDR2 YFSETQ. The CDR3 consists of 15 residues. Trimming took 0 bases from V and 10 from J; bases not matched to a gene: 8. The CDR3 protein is CASSLVGGGAKEQFF. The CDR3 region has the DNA TGCGCCAGCAGCTTGGTCGGCGGGGGGGCAAAGGAGCAGTTCTTC.

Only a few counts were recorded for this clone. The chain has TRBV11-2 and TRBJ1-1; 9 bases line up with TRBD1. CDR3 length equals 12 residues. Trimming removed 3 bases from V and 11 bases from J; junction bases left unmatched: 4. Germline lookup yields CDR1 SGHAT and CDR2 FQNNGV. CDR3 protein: CASSFGQGKAFF. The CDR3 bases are TGTGCCAGCAGCTTCGGACAGGGGAAGGCTTTCTTT.

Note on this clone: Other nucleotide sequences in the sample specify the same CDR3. The CDR3 DNA reads TGTGCCAGTCGGGACTCGGGCACAGATACGCAGTATTTT. Protein sequence: CASRDSGTDTQYF. The genes are TRBV27 and TRBJ2-3; weak D call: TRBD2 (6 bases). Trimming took 9 bases from V and 1 from J, leaving 11 bases between them. This CDR3 comprises 13 residues. Per germline, CDR1 MNHEY and CDR2 SMNVEV (reference sequence).

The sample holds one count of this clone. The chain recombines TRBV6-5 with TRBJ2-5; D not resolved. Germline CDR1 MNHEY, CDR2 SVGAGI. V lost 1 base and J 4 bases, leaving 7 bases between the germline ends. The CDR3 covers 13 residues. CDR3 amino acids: CASSYFLGETQYF. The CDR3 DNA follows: TGTGCCAGCAGTTACTTTCTGGGAGAGACCCAGTACTTC.

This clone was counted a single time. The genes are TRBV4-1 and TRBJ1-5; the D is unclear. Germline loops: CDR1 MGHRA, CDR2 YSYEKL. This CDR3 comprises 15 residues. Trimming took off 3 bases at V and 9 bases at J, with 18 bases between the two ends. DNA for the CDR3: TGCGCCAGCAGCCAGAAGGAAACAGCTGTTTGGCCCCAGCATTTT. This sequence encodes CASSQKETAVWPQHF.

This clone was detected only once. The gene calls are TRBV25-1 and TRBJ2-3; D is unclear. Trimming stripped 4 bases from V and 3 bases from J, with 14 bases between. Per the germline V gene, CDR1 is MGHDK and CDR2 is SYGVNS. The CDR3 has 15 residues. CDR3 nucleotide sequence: TGTGCCAGCAGTGCCCAAGGGCGCGATACAGATACGCAGTATTTT. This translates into CASSAQGRDTDTQYF.

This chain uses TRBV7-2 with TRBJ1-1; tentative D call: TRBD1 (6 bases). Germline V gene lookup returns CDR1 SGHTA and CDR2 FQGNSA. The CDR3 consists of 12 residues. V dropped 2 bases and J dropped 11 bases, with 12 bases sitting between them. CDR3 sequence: CASSLSQGYAFF. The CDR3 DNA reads TGTGCCAGCAGCTTAAGTCAGGGGTACGCTTTCTTT.

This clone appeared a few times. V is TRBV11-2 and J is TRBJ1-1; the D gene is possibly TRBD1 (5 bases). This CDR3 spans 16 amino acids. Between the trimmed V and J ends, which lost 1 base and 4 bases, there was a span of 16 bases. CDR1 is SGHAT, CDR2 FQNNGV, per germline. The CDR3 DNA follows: TGTGCCAGCAGCTTAGTTTGGGGCGGGCCGCTCACTGAAGCTTTCTTT. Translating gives CASSLVWGGPLTEAFF.

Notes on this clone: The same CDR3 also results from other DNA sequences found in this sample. CDR3: CASSYFKTGQETQYF. CDR3 in DNA: TGTGCCAGCAGTTACTTTAAGACAGGACAAGAGACCCAGTACTTC. This chain links TRBV6-5 with TRBJ2-5, with D maybe TRBD1 (6 bases). Germline lookup yields CDR1 MNHEY and CDR2 SVGAGI. The CDR3 loop spans 15 amino acids. Between the trimmed V and J ends, which lost 1 base and 2 bases, there was a span of 11 bases.

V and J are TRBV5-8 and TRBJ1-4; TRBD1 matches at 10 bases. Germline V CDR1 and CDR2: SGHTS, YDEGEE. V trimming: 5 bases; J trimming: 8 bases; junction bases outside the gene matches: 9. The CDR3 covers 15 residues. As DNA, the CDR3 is TGTGCCAGCAGGCTAAAGGCGGGACAGGGGGAAAAACTGTTTTTT. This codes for CASRLKAGQGEKLFF.